One T cell receptor (beta chain) is described in this entry. The antigen remains unidentified. The sample originates from a study of post-analysis software for immune sequencing data. Study context: Disease trajectories encompassed relapsing-remitting, secondary progressive and progressive-relapsing multiple sclerosis. Study results and limitations: In multiple sclerosis, normalized Chao1 diversity was significantly below that of controls. By F measure, strong co-clustering occurred among samples prepared in the same batch.

Unique-molecular-identifier-tagged TCR beta cDNA libraries were used. From the PCR reads, TCRdb called clonotypes with MiXCR, one entry per CDR3 protein. The data contain 350,000 to 450,000 distinct CDR3 sequences, approximately 33% of them singletons. The TCR comes from a girl aged 10 to 17 with multiple sclerosis. Sample: blood.

The CDR3 nucleotides are TGTGCCATCAGTGAGTCGACAGGGAACGAGCAGTACTTC. Protein product: CAISESTGNEQYF. The chain joins TRBV10-3 to TRBJ2-5; 7 bases are a match to TRBD1. The J call is doubtful: the DNA matches TRBJ2-7 better. The CDR3 extends over 13 amino acids. Germline loops: CDR1 ENHRY, CDR2 SYGVKD.